The clone carrying this T cell receptor beta chain was observed a single time. The sample originates from a study of T cells in Graves' hyperthyroidism and ophthalmopathy. Regions amplified from RNA transcripts were the TCR beta CDR3 regions. A first-round RT-PCR of the TCR CDR3 used the HTBI primer set. TCRdb called the multiplex PCR reads again in MiXCR, with one record for every CDR3 protein. Of approximately 500,000 distinct CDR3 sequences in the sample, around 42% were seen once. This receptor was obtained from a woman younger than 30 with Graves' hyperthyroidism. The source material was peripheral blood or thyroid tissue (not recorded which).

CDR3 amino acids: CASSHPGQGVNQETQYF. DNA of the CDR3: TGTGCCAGCAGCCACCCGGGACAGGGGGTTAACCAAGAGACCCAGTACTTC. The chain links TRBV7-2 to TRBJ2-5; TRBD1 agrees at 11 bases. The CDR3 consists of 17 residues. Germline V gives CDR1 SGHTA, CDR2 FQGNSA. The trim removed 5 bases at V and 0 bases at J, leaving 8 bases unmatched.